The T cell receptor beta chain described here comes from a study of cytomegalovirus exposure and HLA in healthy donors. V trimming: 1 base; J trimming: 4 bases; junction bases outside the gene matches: 6. The CDR3 totals 15 residues. Germline V gene data show CDR1 as MGHRA and CDR2 as YSYEKL. The PCR made use of 60 Vbeta and 13 Jbeta primers. Some clones are missing from TCRdb's copy, which holds only in-frame ones; the method was immunoSEQ multiplex PCR. The data hold about 110,000 clones, with about 78% observed a single time. The TCR sequence derives from a middle-aged woman in good health and CMV-seropositive. The sequenced sample was PBMCs. The gene calls are TRBV4-1 and TRBJ2-7; 8 nucleotides align to TRBD2. The chain's CDR3 is CASSQGSSGVYEQYF. The CDR3 DNA sequence: TGCGCCAGCAGCCAAGGGAGTAGCGGGGTTTACGAGCAGTACTTC.